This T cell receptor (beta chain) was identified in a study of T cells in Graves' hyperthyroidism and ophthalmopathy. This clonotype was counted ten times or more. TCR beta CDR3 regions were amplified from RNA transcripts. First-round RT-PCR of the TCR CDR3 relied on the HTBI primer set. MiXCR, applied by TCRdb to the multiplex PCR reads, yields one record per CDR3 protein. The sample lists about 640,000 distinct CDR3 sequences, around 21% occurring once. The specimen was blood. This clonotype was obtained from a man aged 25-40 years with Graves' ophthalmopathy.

CDR3 amino acids: CASSLTSGSHNEQFF. The CDR3 bases are TGTGCCAGCAGCTTGACTAGCGGGAGCCACAATGAGCAGTTCTTC. This chain connects TRBV13 to TRBJ2-1, with 12 bases aligning to TRBD2. Per germline, CDR1 PRHDT and CDR2 FYEKMQ (reference sequence). The J segment lost 5 bases and the V segment lost 3 bases, leaving 2 bases of the junction unmatched. CDR3 length: 15 amino acids.